This T cell receptor beta chain is drawn from a study of T cell repertoires in cytomegalovirus infection. Study-wide context: Matching HLA type and CMV infection were both indicated by public TCR beta signatures. General observations from the study: The study identified carriers of CMV plus the relevant HLA from cumulative public TCR beta family frequency. CMV-specific HLA-C-restricted TCR beta clonotypes dominated the ex vivo response.

This clonotype was seen ten or more times. Antigen unknown. MiXCR, run by TCRdb on the reads, gives a single entry per CDR3 protein. The table records 500,000 to 600,000 distinct CDR3 sequences, more than 15% of them present only once. The sample was CD8+ T cells from PBMCs. The receptor's source is a human donor in good health (CMV status not recorded). Some clones in this sample may be carry-over from other donors' samples.

CDR3 residues: CASSVITEDEQYF. The DNA for the CDR3 is TGTGCCAGCAGTGTTATAACCGAAGACGAGCAGTACTTC. The chain joins TRBV6-1 to TRBJ2-7; D is unresolved. The CDR3 has 13 residues. CDR1 MNHNS and CDR2 SASEGT come from the germline V gene. Trimming shortened V by 4 bases and J by 5 bases, and 12 bases separated the two germline ends.